The 26 T cell receptor beta chains below come from one sample, sequenced in a study of regulatory dendritic cells for organ transplantation (dated by TCRdb to the late 2010s). Library prep was done by the immunoSEQ multiplex PCR assay. Entries here come from immuneACCESS through TCRdb and include only in-frame sequences with V and J called. Some clones fail to appear in such tables; in the studies checked, an unresolved V gene covers under half of the shortfall, and the cause of the remainder is unknown. The sample profile shows approximately 35,000 clones; less than 90% of them were found once. The top ten clones comprise over 0.06% of the sample. Input material: naive CD4+ T cells from blood. Explained via the paper, the cell subset or site label denotes: CD45RA+ naive T cells. These receptors originate from a human donor in good health.

J is TRBJ1-1 and V is TRBV6-5, with D hard to call. The CDR3 is made up of 13 amino acids. Per the germline V gene, CDR1 is MNHEY and CDR2 is SVGAGI. V gave up 6 bases and J gave up 2 bases, with 10 bases separating them. The CDR3 is CASSRGVNTEAFF. The CDR3 DNA reads TGTGCCAGCAGCCGGGGAGTAAACACTGAAGCTTTCTTT.

The V gene is TRBV5-5, the J gene TRBJ1-2; possibly TRBD1 for D (6 bases). Germline V gene data show CDR1 as SGHKS and CDR2 as YYEKEE (reference sequence). This CDR3 has 14 residues. The V gene lost 5 bases and the J gene lost 4 bases, with 15 bases spanning the gap. As DNA, the CDR3 is TGTGCCAGCAGTGACAGGCCGACCTTCTATGGCTACACCTTC. Protein: CASSDRPTFYGYTF.

This clone is a singleton in its sample. Its ends do not fully match the called genes, so a read error is possible. V usage is TRBV7-3 and J usage is TRBJ1-2; a weak D match, TRBD1 (6 bases). This CDR3 region has 14 residues. CDR1 and CDR2 (germline): SGHTA, FQGTGA. As DNA, the CDR3 is TGTGCCAGCAGCCTAACTCAGGGGTCCTATGGCTACACCTTC. It translates to CASSLTQGSYGYTF.

V and J are TRBV19 and TRBJ2-5; D is unclear. CDR3 length equals 14 residues. Trimming stripped 0 bases from V and 5 bases from J, with 10 bases between. Germline V gene lookup returns CDR1 LNHDA and CDR2 SQIVND (reference sequence). The CDR3, as DNA: TGTGCCAGTAGTATAGATGGGGTACTGGAGACCCAGTACTTC. Translating it yields CASSIDGVLETQYF.

This chain connects TRBV5-1 to TRBJ2-5; 10 bases map to TRBD2. The CDR3 is 16 amino acids. Per germline, CDR1 SGHRS and CDR2 YFSETQ. With V trimmed by 0 bases and J by 5 bases, 7 bases remained unmatched. CDR3 nucleotides: TGCGCCAGCAGCTTGGGTTTAGCGGGAGGTGTGGAGACCCAGTACTTC. It yields the protein CASSLGLAGGVETQYF.

The rearrangement links TRBV19 to TRBJ2-5; unclear D gene. From germline, CDR1 is LNHDA and CDR2 SQIVND (reference sequence). V was cut by 5 bases and J by 7 bases, with 14 bases left in between. This CDR3 spans 13 amino acids. CDR3 bases: TGTGCCAGTAGTCCCACGGGCTGGGGGACCCAGTACTTC. Amino acid sequence: CASSPTGWGTQYF.

The chain recombines TRBV9 with TRBJ2-5, with TRBD1 matching 7 bases. This CDR3 has 14 amino acids. The germline gives CDR1 SGDLS, CDR2 YYNGEE. Losses at the gene ends were 4 bases for V and 2 bases for J; bases not matched to a gene: 5. CDR3 coding DNA: TGTGCCAGCAGCCCGCGGACAGGACAAGAGACCCAGTACTTC. This codes for CASSPRTGQETQYF.

The V gene is TRBV9, the J gene TRBJ2-7; maybe TRBD2 (6 bases). The germline V gene encodes CDR1 SGDLS and CDR2 YYNGEE. The length of the CDR3 is 15 residues. The V gene lost 2 bases and the J gene lost 3 bases, with 15 bases spanning the gap. In DNA, the CDR3 is TGTGCCAGCAGCGTGGGGGACTTAGACTTCTACGAGCAGTACTTC. Translated: CASSVGDLDFYEQYF.

The chain carries TRBV4-3 and TRBJ2-7; no clear D gene. Trimming cost V 1 base and J 2 bases, with 15 bases left between them. The CDR3 is made up of 16 amino acids. The germline V gene has CDR1 LGHNA and CDR2 YSLEER. CDR3 in DNA: TGCGCCAGCAGCCAAGGGGTCCCTACTTCGGCCTACGAGCAGTACTTC. Its protein product is CASSQGVPTSAYEQYF.

This chain connects TRBV4-1 to TRBJ1-6; 10 bases align to TRBD1. The V gene's germline CDR1 is MGHRA and CDR2 YSYEKL. The CDR3 consists of 15 residues. Germline trimming cut 4 bases from V and 8 bases from J; bases unmatched to any gene: 5. CDR3 sequence (DNA): TGCGCCAGCAGCCGGTACGGGACAGGGGATTCACCCCTCCACTTT. It is translated as CASSRYGTGDSPLHF.

The CDR3 reads CASSLEAGIAKNIQYF. The CDR3, as DNA: TGTGCCAGCAGCTTGGAGGCGGGGATAGCCAAAAACATTCAGTACTTC. The V and J genes are TRBV7-9 and TRBJ2-4; maybe TRBD2 (6 bases). The CDR3 length is 16 residues. Trimming shortened V by 3 bases and J by 0 bases, and 12 bases separated the two germline ends. Germline assignment: CDR1 SEHNR and CDR2 FQNEAQ (reference sequence). The entire variable domain, with the rest obtained from reference TRBV7-9 and TRBJ2-4, is as follows: DTGVSQNPRHKITKRGQNVTFRCDPISEHNRLYWYRQTLGQGPEFLTYFQNEAQLEKSRLLSDRFSAERPKGSFSTLEIQRTEQGDSAMYLCASSLEAGIAKNIQYFGAGTRLSVL.

The chain links TRBV5-5 to TRBJ1-4; tentatively, D is TRBD1 (6 bases). Germline CDR1 reads SGHKS; CDR2 reads YYEKEE (reference sequence). This CDR3 region has 15 residues. Trimming took 4 bases from V and 4 from J, leaving 14 bases between them. The CDR3, as DNA: TGTGCCAGCAGCAAAACGGGACACTTTAATGAAAAACTGTTTTTT. Translation gives CASSKTGHFNEKLFF.

The chain recombines TRBV7-2 with TRBJ2-5, with D maybe TRBD1 (6 bases). CDR3 length: 16 amino acids. Trimming cost V 3 bases and J 1 base, with 15 bases left between them. Germline V gives CDR1 SGHTA, CDR2 FQGNSA. CDR3 nucleotides: TGTGCCAGCAGCTTTGCCGGGACATTCCCCCAAGAGACCCAGTACTTC. Translated, it gives CASSFAGTFPQETQYF.

The CDR3 DNA is TGTGCCAGCAGTTCGCCGACTAGCGGGACTGCAGATACGCAGTATTTT. Encoded protein: CASSSPTSGTADTQYF. The rearrangement joins TRBV27 to TRBJ2-3; 11 bases map to TRBD2. The CDR3 sequence is 16 residues long. Germline V gene lookup returns CDR1 MNHEY and CDR2 SMNVEV (reference sequence). V shed 4 bases, J shed 4 bases, and the junction held 7 bases outside the gene matches.

The J gene is TRBJ2-2, the V gene TRBV6-1; 8 bases align to TRBD1. The CDR3 has 15 residues. Unmatched junction bases numbered 6, after V lost 8 bases and J lost 1 base. Per germline, CDR1 MNHNS and CDR2 SASEGT. The CDR3 reads CASVGQGLNTGELFF. CDR3 in DNA: TGTGCCAGCGTAGGACAGGGACTGAACACCGGGGAGCTGTTTTTT.

CDR3 bases: TGTGCCAGCACCCTTAGGTCGAGAGAGGGGGCCTACGAGCAGTACTTC. This encodes CASTLRSREGAYEQYF. The chain recombines TRBV5-6 with TRBJ2-7; a possible D gene is TRBD1 (6 bases). The CDR3 covers 16 residues. The V end was cut by 6 bases, the J end by 2 bases, with 21 bases between. Germline loops: CDR1 SGHDT, CDR2 YYEEEE.

The V call is TRBV5-1, the J call TRBJ2-1; the match to TRBD1 covers 10 bases. Germline values: CDR1 SGHRS, CDR2 YFSETQ. Trimming cost V 1 base and J 1 base; bases outside gene matches: 11. The CDR3 has 19 amino acids. The CDR3, as DNA: TGCGCCAGCAGCTTGTATAGGGTGGGACAGGGGTCATCCTACAATGAGCAGTTCTTC. It specifies CASSLYRVGQGSSYNEQFF.

The chain combines TRBV9 with TRBJ2-3; D is undetermined. CDR1 SGDLS and CDR2 YYNGEE come from the germline V gene. The V end lost 0 bases, the J end lost 4 bases, and 9 bases lay between the germline ends. The CDR3 is 14 residues long. CDR3 residues: CASSVVQPPDTQYF. CDR3 sequence (DNA): TGTGCCAGCAGCGTAGTACAGCCCCCAGATACGCAGTATTTT.

The rearrangement links TRBV11-2 to TRBJ1-3; tentative D call: TRBD1 (6 bases). V dropped 5 bases and J dropped 0 bases, with 11 bases sitting between them. Germline V gene lookup returns CDR1 SGHAT and CDR2 FQNNGV. The CDR3 is 15 residues long. CDR3 amino acids: CASSATGSSGNTIYF. The CDR3 bases are TGTGCCAGCAGCGCTACAGGGAGCTCTGGAAACACCATATATTTT.

The genes are TRBV19 and TRBJ1-1, with no clear D. Germline V gives CDR1 LNHDA, CDR2 SQIVND (reference sequence). There are 13 residues in the CDR3. V was clipped by 8 bases and J by 3 bases, with 13 bases between them. Written as DNA, the CDR3 is TGTGCCAGTTTAAACAATGGGGACACTGAAGCTTTCTTT. Amino acid sequence: CASLNNGDTEAFF.

The V call is TRBV10-2, the J call TRBJ1-5; D is unresolved. The CDR3 covers 13 residues. Germline V gene sequence: CDR1 WSHSY, CDR2 SAAADI. Trimming cost V 7 bases and J 0 bases, with 7 bases left between them. CDR3 coding DNA: TGCGCCAGCACCCCGTATAGCAATCAGCCCCAGCATTTT. Translation gives CASTPYSNQPQHF.

V gene TRBV4-2 combines with J gene TRBJ1-4; possibly TRBD1 for D (5 bases). The germline V gene encodes CDR1 LGHNA and CDR2 YNFKEQ. The V end was cut by 3 bases, the J end by 0 bases, with 11 bases between. This CDR3 spans 16 amino acids. CDR3 nucleotides: TGTGCCAGCAGCCAGCCCACAGGTGCAACTAATGAAAAACTGTTTTTT. The encoded protein is CASSQPTGATNEKLFF.

This chain joins TRBV6-5 and TRBJ2-4; D remains ambiguous. This CDR3 contains 15 residues. The V gene lost 4 bases and the J gene lost 0 bases, with 10 bases spanning the gap. Germline V gene sequence: CDR1 MNHEY, CDR2 SVGAGI. CDR3 in DNA: TGTGCCAGCAGTTTCCGACCACTAGCCAAAAACATTCAGTACTTC. It encodes CASSFRPLAKNIQYF.

The chain recombines TRBV30 with TRBJ2-3; D is possibly TRBD1 (5 bases). Germline-derived CDR1 and CDR2 are GTSNPN and SVGIG (reference sequence). CDR3 length equals 11 residues. Trimming removed 5 bases from V and 7 bases from J, with 10 bases in between. The CDR3 coding sequence is TGTGCCTGGCGGGCAGGGCATACGCAGTATTTT. Its translation is CAWRAGHTQYF.

The chain joins TRBV20-1 to TRBJ2-7; D gene uncertain. CDR1 and CDR2 from the germline V gene are DFQATT and SNEGSKA (reference sequence). The ends were cut back, 6 bases at V and 2 bases at J, with 8 bases in the middle. The CDR3 covers 11 residues. The CDR3 sequence: CSASLTYEQYF. For the CDR3, the DNA is TGCAGTGCCAGCCTCACCTACGAGCAGTACTTC.

This clone appeared a single time. The rearrangement joins TRBV7-9 to TRBJ1-2; D is uncertain. Germline V gives CDR1 SEHNR, CDR2 FQNEAQ (reference sequence). Trimming took 5 bases from V and 9 from J, leaving 10 bases between them. The CDR3 is made up of 11 amino acids. CDR3 amino acids: CASSPSDSYTF. The CDR3 DNA reads as TGTGCCAGCAGCCCCTCGGATAGCTACACCTTC.